This T cell receptor (beta chain) was recorded in a study of T-cell reconstitution after alpha-beta-depleted transplantation in children. Trimming took 6 bases from V and 11 from J, leaving 13 bases between them. The CDR3 sequence is 11 residues long. Germline assignment: CDR1 MDHEN and CDR2 SYDVKM. Unique molecular identifiers were incorporated during preparation of the TCRbeta library. TCRdb reprocessed the PCR reads with MiXCR, giving one entry per CDR3 protein. Of some 300,000 distinct CDR3 sequences listed, 10% are singletons. The sample holds a few counts of this clonotype. The chain recombines TRBV28 with TRBJ1-1; D is unclear. The clonotype originates from a boy under three years old with acute myeloid leukemia, due to receive a stem cell transplant. Sample: PBMCs, taken before TCRalphabeta/CD19-depleted stem cell transplant. The CDR3 spells CASSSRHEAFF. The CDR3 DNA reads TGTGCCAGCAGCTCGAGGCACGAGGCTTTCTTT.